The sequence of this T cell receptor (beta chain) was determined in a study of OX40 agonist ivuxolimab in advanced cancers. General observations from the study: There were, on average, more expanded clones in CD8+ T cells than in CD4+.

Here immunoSEQ multiplex PCR was the method, and the copy in TCRdb shows in-frame clones only, minus some. Of around 30,000 clones in the sample, 80% to 95% were seen once. V lost 0 bases to trimming and J lost 7 bases, with 10 bases between them. The length of the CDR3 is 13 residues. Per the germline V gene, CDR1 is LGHNA and CDR2 is YSLEER. Points on this clone: Its antigen is unidentified.

This TCR derives from an adult with an advanced solid tumor such as melanoma, head and neck, liver or kidney cancer. The chain combines TRBV4-3 with TRBJ2-7; D possibly uses TRBD1 or TRBD2 (5 bases each). The specimen comprised CD4+ or CD8+ T cells sorted from blood, sampled in a trial of the OX40 agonist ivuxolimab. CDR3 coding DNA: TGCGCCAGCAGCCAAGACAGGGAGAGGGAGCAGTACTTC. It encodes CASSQDREREQYF.